This T cell receptor beta chain stems from a study of shared clonotypes between healthy human individuals. Looking at the study overall: Three plates were used per donor for CD4 naive, three for CD4 memory, two for CD8 naive and one for CD8 memory.

The assay used deep level. Some clones are missing from TCRdb's copy, which holds only in-frame ones; the method was immunoSEQ multiplex PCR. The sample has 1.5 million to 1.9 million clones, about 98% seen once. The germline V gene has CDR1 MNHNS and CDR2 SASEGT. Trimming left V 2 bases short and J 4 bases short, with 8 bases between. The CDR3 loop spans 13 amino acids. From CD4+ cells came CD45RA+ naive and CD45RA-negative memory subsets. In this sample, this clone turned up once. Source material: naive CD4+ T cells sorted from blood. Sample subset: CD45RA+ positively selected. The TCR originated in a man aged 25 to 40 in good health. The J gene is TRBJ1-2, the V gene TRBV6-1; D ambiguous. DNA for the CDR3: TGTGCCAGCAGTGAAAAACAAACCTATGGCTACACCTTC. Its translation: CASSEKQTYGYTF.